The 17 T cell receptor beta chains below were found in one sample sequenced in a study of OX40 agonist ivuxolimab in advanced cancers. Clones were read by immunoSEQ multiplex PCR, and TCRdb kept only the in-frame ones, dropping some. The sample lists fewer than 75,000 clones, 91% occurring once. The sequenced sample was CD4+ or CD8+ T cells sorted from blood, obtained in a trial of the OX40 agonist ivuxolimab. These receptors were collected from an adult with an advanced solid tumor such as melanoma, head and neck, liver or kidney cancer.

The chain uses TRBV5-4 and TRBJ2-3; 8 bases match TRBD2. The J segment lost 5 bases and the V segment lost 4 bases, leaving 6 bases of the junction unmatched. Looked up from germline, CDR1 is SGHNT and CDR2 is YYREEE (reference sequence). This CDR3 has 14 amino acids. This chain's CDR3 is CASSLAGGLDTQYF. The CDR3 nucleotides are TGTGCCAGCAGCCTCGCGGGAGGCTTAGATACGCAGTATTTT.

The genes are TRBV10-3 and TRBJ2-3; D unresolved. The germline V gene encodes CDR1 ENHRY and CDR2 SYGVKD. CDR3 length equals 14 residues. With 3 bases removed from V and 4 bases from J, the gap between germline ends came to 11 bases. CDR3 sequence reads: CAISDTRTADTQYF. DNA of the CDR3: TGTGCCATCAGTGATACACGTACGGCAGATACGCAGTATTTT.

In nucleotides, the CDR3 is TGTGCCAGCAGTTACACGGACAGGGGTAATTCACCCCTCCACTTT. Its translation is CASSYTDRGNSPLHF. The gene calls are TRBV6-5 and TRBJ1-6; 9 bases agree with TRBD1. V trimming: 2 bases; J trimming: 6 bases; junction bases outside the gene matches: 2. The CDR3 consists of 15 residues. Per germline, CDR1 MNHEY and CDR2 SVGAGI.

The CDR3 here is CASSQQGRETQYF. The DNA of the CDR3 is TGTGCCAGCAGCCAACAGGGACGGGAGACCCAGTACTTC. The J gene is TRBJ2-5, the V gene TRBV14; D might be TRBD1 or TRBD2, each matching 5 bases. The CDR3 has 13 amino acids. Germline V gene sequence: CDR1 SGHDN, CDR2 FVKESK. V lost 2 bases and J 5 bases, leaving 9 bases between the germline ends.

This rearrangement joins TRBV11-3 to TRBJ1-1, with a possible D match to TRBD1 (6 bases). V gave up 5 bases and J gave up 5 bases, with 18 bases separating them. Germline V gene lookup returns CDR1 SGHNT and CDR2 YENEEA. This CDR3 is built from 15 residues. CDR3 DNA: TGTGCCAGCAGCGAACAGGGTCGAGAGGGGACTGAAGCTTTCTTT. Translation gives CASSEQGREGTEAFF.

This clone has just a few counts. This rearrangement joins TRBV19 to TRBJ1-5; D ambiguous. The CDR3 runs to 12 residues. Germline CDR1 LNHDA, CDR2 SQIVND (reference sequence). The V gene lost 7 bases and the J gene lost 9 bases, with 13 bases spanning the gap. Written as DNA, the CDR3 is TGTGCCAGTACCTCGCCGGGTCGGCCCCAGCATTTT. Protein: CASTSPGRPQHF.

Only one count was recorded for this clone. The sample has other DNA sequences that encode this CDR3 too. V is TRBV28 and J is TRBJ2-1; D possibly corresponds to TRBD1 (5 bases). There are 13 residues in the CDR3. Trimming cost V 7 bases and J 3 bases, with 10 bases left between them. Germline CDR1 is MDHEN and CDR2 is SYDVKM. The CDR3 protein is CASTEGDYNEQFF. CDR3 sequence (DNA): TGTGCCAGCACCGAAGGGGACTACAATGAGCAGTTCTTC.

This clone was seen a single time. This chain connects TRBV6-1 to TRBJ2-7; D remains unclear. Looked up from germline, CDR1 is MNHNS and CDR2 is SASEGT. Trimming cost V 0 bases and J 6 bases, with 3 bases left between them. This CDR3 has 11 amino acids. The CDR3 region is CASSEASEQYF. CDR3 nucleotide sequence: TGTGCCAGCAGTGAAGCGTCCGAGCAGTACTTC.

This clone came up a few times. The chain is built from TRBV5-1 and TRBJ2-1, with a possible D match to TRBD2 (6 bases). The CDR3 consists of 14 residues. In germline, CDR1 is SGHRS, CDR2 YFSETQ. The germline V and J ends were trimmed by 4 bases and 8 bases, with 16 bases remaining between them. CDR3 loop: CASSALGGMDEQFF. The CDR3 DNA reads TGCGCCAGCAGCGCTTTGGGGGGTATGGATGAGCAGTTCTTC. The full variable domain, completed using reference TRBV5-1 and TRBJ2-1, is KAGVTQTPRYLIKTRGQQVTLSCSPISGHRSVSWYQQTPGQGLQFLFEYFSETQRNKGNFPGRFSGRQFSNSRSEMNVSTLELGDSALYLCASSALGGMDEQFFGPGTRLTVL.

This chain uses TRBV28 with TRBJ2-7, with TRBD2 matching 9 bases. CDR1 is MDHEN and CDR2 is SYDVKM in the germline V gene. The CDR3 length is 18 residues. V shed 2 bases and J 3 bases; nucleotides not matched to a gene: 14. Here the CDR3 reads CASSLGPGGVAGDYEQYF. The CDR3 DNA reads TGTGCCAGCAGTTTAGGCCCGGGGGGTGTAGCGGGGGACTACGAGCAGTACTTC.

This chain uses TRBV5-4 with TRBJ2-5, with D possibly matching TRBD1 (6 bases). Trimming left V 2 bases short and J 3 bases short, with 11 bases between. Per germline, CDR1 SGHNT and CDR2 YYREEE (reference sequence). The CDR3 covers 14 residues. The CDR3 spells CASSLWGQEETQYF. CDR3 sequence (DNA): TGTGCCAGCAGCTTATGGGGGCAAGAAGAGACCCAGTACTTC.

This sequence joins TRBV2 and TRBJ2-5, with a tentative D call TRBD2 (6 bases). The CDR3 consists of 13 residues. In germline, CDR1 is SNHLY, CDR2 FYNNEI. Between the trimmed V and J ends, which lost 7 bases and 5 bases, there was a span of 14 bases. The CDR3 sequence: CASIREVGETQYF. The CDR3 DNA is TGTGCCAGCATCAGGGAGGTAGGGGAGACCCAGTACTTC.

This clone was recorded only once. V and J are TRBV4-2 and TRBJ1-2; tentatively, D is TRBD1 (5 bases). The CDR3 extends over 16 amino acids. From germline, CDR1 is LGHNA and CDR2 YNFKEQ. The V end was cut by 4 bases, the J end by 9 bases, with 24 bases between. The CDR3 region has the DNA TGTGCCAGCAGCCGGGGCAGCGGTATCGCTGCGGGGAGCTACACCTTC. Translated: CASSRGSGIAAGSYTF.

This chain joins TRBV5-1 and TRBJ1-2; 8 bases align to TRBD1. The CDR3 runs to 14 residues. The trim removed 0 bases at V and 8 bases at J, leaving 6 bases unmatched. Germline-derived CDR1 and CDR2 are SGHRS and YFSETQ. The CDR3 sequence is CASSLGMTGDGYTF. In DNA, the CDR3 is TGCGCCAGCAGCTTGGGAATGACAGGGGACGGCTACACCTTC.

The chain recombines TRBV6-5 with TRBJ1-2; 9 nucleotides line up with TRBD1. Germline CDR1 is MNHEY and CDR2 is SVGAGI. The CDR3 runs to 16 residues. The V gene end was trimmed by 0 bases and the J gene end by 2 bases; junction bases not matched to a gene: 4. CDR3 amino acids: CASSYSIGQGNYGYTF. The CDR3 nucleotides are TGTGCCAGCAGTTACTCGATTGGACAGGGGAACTATGGCTACACCTTC.

This clone was counted a few times. The chain couples TRBV6-5 to TRBJ1-2; D gene uncertain. The germline V gene encodes CDR1 MNHEY and CDR2 SVGAGI. The CDR3 spans 15 residues. V was trimmed by 2 bases and J by 6 bases, leaving 16 bases between them. CDR3 nucleotide sequence: TGTGCCAGCAGTTACAGCCGACTTCCAAGGCATGGCTACACCTTC. Translating it yields CASSYSRLPRHGYTF.

The chain recombines TRBV28 with TRBJ1-2; 7 positions match TRBD1. Per the germline V gene, CDR1 is MDHEN and CDR2 is SYDVKM. The CDR3 spans 13 residues. V gave up 5 bases and J gave up 7 bases; unmatched junction bases: 7. The CDR3, as DNA: TGTGCCAGCAGTCAGTGGGACAGTCCTGGCTACACCTTC. It specifies CASSQWDSPGYTF.